This T cell receptor (beta chain) originates from a study of graft-versus-host responses after intestinal transplantation. Assay used: immunoSEQ multiplex PCR; TCRdb lists only in-frame clones, some missing. The sample lists tens of thousands of clones; roughly 92% were seen once. CDR3 size: 11 residues. Trimming shortened V by 6 bases and J by 8 bases, and 8 bases separated the two germline ends. Germline V lookup: CDR1 LNHDA, CDR2 SQIVND (reference sequence). This clone was counted once. Its antigen is undetermined. The rearrangement joins TRBV19 to TRBJ2-1; D call uncertain. The clonotype originates from a human donor who received an intestinal transplant. Specimen: unstimulated CD4+ T cells sorted from spleen or lymph node cells, collected before intestinal transplant. CDR3 DNA sequence: TGTGCCAGTAGCAAAAGAGATGAGCAGTTCTTC. Amino acid sequence: CASSKRDEQFF.